The 18 T cell receptor beta chains in this list originate from one sample, sequenced in a study of cytomegalovirus exposure and HLA in healthy donors (dated by TCRdb to about 2017). Libraries were made using the immunoSEQ multiplex PCR assay. A mixture of 60 forward primers for TCR Vbeta segments and 13 reverse primers for TCR Jbeta segments was used in the multiplex PCR. TCRdb's version of the immuneACCESS table is confined to in-frame rearrangements and falls short of the full clone set. An unresolved V gene accounts for under half of the shortfall where checked; the remainder is of unknown origin. The sample has about 160,000 clones on record, roughly 80% of them singletons. Clones ranked in the top ten supply about 2% of the sample. Sequenced material: PBMCs. Source of these receptors: a female donor in good health and CMV-seronegative.

This clone was recorded once. The chain carries TRBV4-2 and TRBJ1-5; D unclear. Between the trimmed V and J ends, which lost 4 bases and 1 base, there was a span of 11 bases. CDR1 is LGHNA, CDR2 YNFKEQ, per germline. The CDR3 covers 15 residues. The DNA for the CDR3 is TGTGCCAGCAGCCCTAGGACGGGAAGCAATCAGCCCCAGCATTTT. Amino acids: CASSPRTGSNQPQHF.

CDR3 bases: TGTGCCATCTCCCCTTCAGCCGGAGAGAGCAATCAGCCCCAGCATTTT. It translates to CAISPSAGESNQPQHF. V gene TRBV27 combines with J gene TRBJ1-5; D is ambiguous. With 10 bases removed from V and 1 base from J, the gap between germline ends came to 20 bases. The CDR3 loop spans 16 amino acids. CDR1 MNHEY and CDR2 SMNVEV come from the germline V gene (reference sequence).

The chain has TRBV7-9 and TRBJ1-1, with D unresolved. The V gene's germline CDR1 is SEHNR and CDR2 FQNEAQ (reference sequence). V lost 3 bases to trimming and J lost 2 bases, with 4 bases between them. The CDR3 consists of 12 residues. The CDR3 loop reads CASSFLNTEAFF. The CDR3 region has the DNA TGTGCCAGCAGCTTTCTTAACACTGAAGCTTTCTTT.

The chain employs TRBV6-6 and TRBJ1-2, with D tentatively TRBD1 (6 bases). CDR1 is MNHNY, CDR2 SVGAGI, per germline (reference sequence). V was cut by 4 bases and J by 2 bases, with 11 bases left in between. This CDR3 is built from 14 residues. The CDR3 sequence: CASSSPTGNYGYTF. The CDR3 region has the DNA TGTGCCAGCAGTTCGCCTACAGGGAACTATGGCTACACCTTC.

The chain couples TRBV6-1 to TRBJ1-2, with TRBD1 as a possible D gene (5 bases). Germline values: CDR1 MNHNS, CDR2 SASEGT. The CDR3 runs to 13 residues. The V and J ends lost 5 bases and 3 bases respectively, with 10 bases between them. The CDR3 loop is CASSRGGDYGYTF. The CDR3 DNA is TGTGCCAGCAGTCGCGGGGGGGACTATGGCTACACCTTC.

The V call is TRBV12-5, the J call TRBJ1-1, with 7 bases identical to TRBD1. V shed 4 bases, J shed 3 bases, and the junction held 8 bases outside the gene matches. In germline, CDR1 is LGHNT, CDR2 FRNRAP. This CDR3 is 15 amino acids long. The CDR3 is CASGSKYRGYTEAFF. The DNA of the CDR3 is TGTGCTAGTGGTTCGAAGTACAGGGGATACACTGAAGCTTTCTTT. Drawing the rest from reference TRBV12-5 and TRBJ1-1, the complete variable domain is DARVTQTPRHKVTEMGQEVTMRCQPILGHNTVFWYRQTMMQGLELLAYFRNRAPLDDSGMPKDRFSAEMPDATLATLKIQPSEPRDSAVYFCASGSKYRGYTEAFFGQGTRLTVV.

This clone was counted only a few times. The chain links TRBV2 to TRBJ2-7; 7 bases line up with TRBD2. CDR3 size: 13 residues. Germline CDR1 SNHLY, CDR2 FYNNEI. The junction had 9 bases not matched to a gene; V was cut back by 10 bases and J by 3 bases. CDR3 sequence reads: CATHEGGNYEQYF. The CDR3 DNA reads TGTGCCACCCACGAGGGAGGGAACTACGAGCAGTACTTC.

J is TRBJ2-7 and V is TRBV12-2; the table's D call, TRBD1, was not checked against the DNA. TRBV12-2 is noted as a pseudogene. The CDR3 sequence is 15 residues long. The CDR3: CASRLAGTTSYEQYF. The DNA of the CDR3 is TGTGCAAGTCGCTTAGCCGGGACAACTTCCTACGAGCAGTACTTC.

The gene calls are TRBV5-4 and TRBJ2-7; the D is unclear. Germline V lookup: CDR1 SGHNT, CDR2 YYREEE (reference sequence). V shed 0 bases and J shed 6 bases, with 10 bases lying between them. CDR3 size: 13 residues. Written as DNA, the CDR3 is TGTGCCAGCAGCTTGGGCGGCTCGGCCGAGCAGTACTTC. It translates to CASSLGGSAEQYF. The full variable domain, its missing parts supplied by reference TRBV5-4 and TRBJ2-7, is ETGVTQSPTHLIKTRGQQVTLRCSSQSGHNTVSWYQQALGQGPQFIFQYYREEENGRGNFPPRFSGLQFPNYSSELNVNALELDDSALYLCASSLGGSAEQYFGPGTRLTVT.

V gene TRBV5-5 combines with J gene TRBJ1-1, with a tentative D call TRBD1 (6 bases). Trimming stripped 2 bases from V and 1 base from J, with 12 bases between. The CDR3 covers 15 residues. CDR1 SGHKS and CDR2 YYEKEE come from the germline V gene (reference sequence). The CDR3 bases are TGTGCCAGCAGCTTCACAGGGTGGGAGAACACTGAAGCTTTCTTT. Its translation is CASSFTGWENTEAFF.

This chain connects TRBV4-1 to TRBJ2-5, with D possibly matching TRBD2 (5 bases). Between the trimmed V and J ends, which lost 0 bases and 4 bases, there was a span of 15 bases. Germline V gene lookup returns CDR1 MGHRA and CDR2 YSYEKL. The CDR3 contains 16 residues. The CDR3 loop reads CASSQEGGRFAETQYF. DNA for the CDR3: TGCGCCAGCAGCCAAGAAGGAGGTAGATTCGCAGAGACCCAGTACTTC.

This clone showed up just once. V usage is TRBV5-4 and J usage is TRBJ1-4; no firm D call. V was clipped by 4 bases and J by 8 bases, with 21 bases between them. The CDR3 runs to 16 residues. The V gene's germline CDR1 is SGHNT and CDR2 YYREEE (reference sequence). The CDR3 region is CASSQDYPPGREKLFF. For the CDR3, the DNA is TGTGCCAGCAGCCAAGATTATCCTCCAGGCAGAGAAAAACTGTTTTTT. Full variable domain (missing parts from reference TRBV5-4 and TRBJ1-4): ETGVTQSPTHLIKTRGQQVTLRCSSQSGHNTVSWYQQALGQGPQFIFQYYREEENGRGNFPPRFSGLQFPNYSSELNVNALELDDSALYLCASSQDYPPGREKLFFGSGTQLSVL.

There are a few counts of this clone. The rearrangement links TRBV11-3 to TRBJ2-2; D is unresolved. The CDR3 contains 13 residues. The germline V gene has CDR1 SGHNT and CDR2 YENEEA. Trimming cost V 0 bases and J 5 bases, with 4 bases left between them. The CDR3 sequence: CASSLDQTGELFF. CDR3 nucleotide sequence: TGTGCCAGCAGCTTAGATCAGACCGGGGAGCTGTTTTTT.

The genes are TRBV5-6 and TRBJ2-3; 8 nucleotides agree with TRBD2. Per the germline V gene, CDR1 is SGHDT and CDR2 is YYEEEE. After removal of 4 bases from V and 5 bases from J, the junction contained 6 bases not matched to a gene. This CDR3 region has 14 residues. CDR3 in DNA: TGTGCCAGCAGCACCGGACTAGCAGTAGATACGCAGTATTTT. Protein: CASSTGLAVDTQYF.

The rearrangement uses TRBV23-1 and TRBJ1-4, with D possibly matching TRBD1 (5 bases). TRBV23-1 is placed among ORFs of uncertain function. The CDR3 is made up of 21 amino acids. The ends were cut back, 10 bases at V and 5 bases at J, with 38 bases in the middle. The CDR3 nucleotides are TGCGCCACCCATCAATTGGCAACCCGGAAAGGAGGGGACTGGGAAAATGAAAAACTGTTTTTT. As protein: CATHQLATRKGGDWENEKLFF.

This clone was found once. The chain uses TRBV5-6 and TRBJ1-2, with a possible D match to TRBD1 (5 bases). CDR1 and CDR2 from the germline V gene are SGHDT and YYEEEE. V was pared by 4 bases and J by 4 bases, with 11 bases between. This CDR3 has 13 residues. CDR3 in DNA: TGTGCCAGCAGCCCGGGACTGGGCTATGGCTACACCTTC. It translates to CASSPGLGYGYTF. Based on the CDR3 plus reference TRBV5-6 and TRBJ1-2, the full variable domain is DAGVTQSPTHLIKTRGQQVTLRCSPKSGHDTVSWYQQALGQGPQFIFQYYEEEERQRGNFPDRFSGHQFPNYSSELNVNALLLGDSALYLCASSPGLGYGYTFGSGTRLTVV.

V is TRBV6-1 and J is TRBJ1-1; no definite D call. V was pared by 6 bases and J by 1 base, with 9 bases between. This CDR3 has 13 amino acids. Germline V gene sequence: CDR1 MNHNS, CDR2 SASEGT. CDR3 residues: CASSIVSNTEAFF. In nucleotides, the CDR3 is TGTGCCAGCAGCATAGTTTCGAACACTGAAGCTTTCTTT.

The chain has TRBV6-6 and TRBJ2-7; no firm D call. The germline CDR1 and CDR2 sequences are MNHNY and SVGAGI (reference sequence). This CDR3 spans 14 amino acids. The V gene lost 6 bases and the J gene lost 0 bases, with 12 bases spanning the gap. CDR3 protein: CASSHSSSSYEQYF. CDR3 DNA sequence: TGTGCCAGCAGCCACTCGTCAAGCTCCTACGAGCAGTACTTC.